This T cell receptor (beta chain) originates from a study of T cell repertoires in cytomegalovirus infection. Study overall: Matching HLA type and CMV infection were both indicated by public TCR beta signatures.

Germline V CDR1 and CDR2: SGHTA, FQGNSA. V dropped 5 bases and J dropped 3 bases, with 16 bases sitting between them. The CDR3 totals 15 residues. This clonotype occurred many times. Its antigen is still unknown. Whole-study results and caveats: The ex vivo response was dominated by HLA-C-restricted CMV-specific TCR beta clonotypes. Frequencies of public TCR beta families were cumulated, and this identified carriers of CMV plus the relevant HLA.

TCRdb passed the reads through MiXCR, listing each CDR3 protein once. The sample includes approximately 250,000 distinct CDR3 sequences, approximately 10% of them seen just once. The clonotype comes from a human donor in good health (CMV status not recorded). Some clones in this sample may be carry-over from other donors' samples. The source material was PBMCs. J is TRBJ1-2 and V is TRBV7-2; D is unresolved. CDR3: CASSRRPQTDYGYTF. CDR3 sequence (DNA): TGTGCCAGCAGCAGAAGGCCCCAGACGGACTATGGCTACACCTTC.